This TCR beta chain was captured in a study of monozygotic twins with inflammatory bowel disease. Each CDR3 protein gets one entry in TCRdb, which reprocessed the 5' RACE reads and gives no DNA. The table lists approximately 400,000 distinct CDR3 sequences. Sequenced material: blood. The receptor comes from a human donor with ulcerative colitis or Crohn's disease, or a healthy co-twin of an affected twin (not recorded which).

CDR3 protein: CASSQEGGGAADTQYF. The chain combines TRBV4-2 with TRBJ2-3; TCRdb selects TRBD1, and the lack of DNA leaves this call unchecked. This CDR3 contains 16 residues. Germline CDR1 is LGHNA and CDR2 is YNFKEQ.